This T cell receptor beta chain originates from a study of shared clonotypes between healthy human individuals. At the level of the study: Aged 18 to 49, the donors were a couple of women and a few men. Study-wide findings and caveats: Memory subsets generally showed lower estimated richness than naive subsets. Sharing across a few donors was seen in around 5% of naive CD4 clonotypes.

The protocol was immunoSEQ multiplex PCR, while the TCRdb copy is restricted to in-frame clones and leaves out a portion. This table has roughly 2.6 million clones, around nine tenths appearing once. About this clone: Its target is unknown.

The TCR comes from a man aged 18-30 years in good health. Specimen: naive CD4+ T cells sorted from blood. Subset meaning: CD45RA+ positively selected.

CDR3 amino acids: CASSAAGGYGYTF. CDR3 in DNA: TGTGCCAGCAGCGCCGCAGGGGGGTATGGCTACACCTTC. The J gene is TRBJ1-2, the V gene TRBV11-2; TRBD1 matches 7 bases. CDR1 and CDR2 from the germline V gene are SGHAT and FQNNGV. The length of the CDR3 is 13 residues. V lost 5 bases to trimming and J lost 5 bases; unmatched junction nucleotides: 5.